The clone carrying this T cell receptor (beta chain) was seen just once. PCR employed 60 Vbeta and 13 Jbeta primers. The authors' processing: Counted up in a later analysis, unique TCR beta chains came to roughly 80 million, with around 10 million shared. Profiling relied on immunoSEQ multiplex PCR, and the TCRdb table lists in-frame clones only, not all of them. The V and J calls and the clone size are those of that table, but D and trimming were determined from the DNA. The sample lists roughly 170,000 clones, 70% to 85% occurring once. This sample was included in a study of cytomegalovirus exposure and HLA in healthy donors. V was shortened by 3 bases and J by 1 base, with 10 bases between the two germline ends. Per the germline V gene, CDR1 is SGHDT and CDR2 is YYEEEE. The CDR3 runs 14 residues.

What was sequenced was PBMCs. V and J are TRBV5-6 and TRBJ1-1; a weak D match, TRBD1 (6 bases). The receptor was isolated from a woman in her 30s in good health and CMV-seronegative. CDR3 residues: CASSSQGGNTEAFF. The CDR3 DNA follows: TGTGCCAGCAGCTCACAGGGCGGGAACACTGAAGCTTTCTTT.